The source of this TCR beta chain is a study of blood T cell repertoires in COVID-19. Overall study context: Donors in the United States, Italy and Spain gave samples during acute or convalescent COVID-19. T cells, B-cell-depleted T cells, or PBMCs provided the cDNA or gDNA that served as material.

V was clipped by 6 bases and J by 7 bases; unmatched bases: 10. This CDR3 comprises 15 residues. Germline V gene lookup returns CDR1 SGHRS and CDR2 YFSETQ. In the original processing: Amplified reference gene primers provided the basis for estimating nucleated cell counts. Only in-frame clones appear in the TCRdb table, and some are missing; sequencing was by immunoSEQ multiplex PCR. The DNA was the basis for D and trimming; V, J and clone size are from that table. In the table there are under 250,000 clones, around 82% of which are singletons. Material for sequencing was peripheral blood. The receptor's source is a woman in her forties or fifties with acute or convalescent COVID-19. This rearrangement joins TRBV5-1 to TRBJ1-6; 7 nucleotides match TRBD1. The DNA for the CDR3 is TGCGCCAGCACCCCGGGTGGGGACAGAAATTCACCCCTCCACTTT. This translates into CASTPGGDRNSPLHF.